This T cell receptor beta chain derives from a study of T cell responses to AZD1222 COVID-19 vaccine. Looking at the study overall: Pooled together were second doses at about 4 or about 12 weeks. Study-wide results and caveats: Just a handful of people given AZD1222 tested seropositive at baseline. The donors showed a predominance of white British ancestry and of females, with possible underestimation of clonal diversity.

This clone was seen a single time. The antigen is unknown. Assay used: immunoSEQ multiplex PCR; TCRdb lists only in-frame clones, some missing. This sample has some 130,000 clones, with around 86% found just once. The starting material was peripheral blood, obtained on day 0 of AZD1222 vaccination. The sequence was obtained from an adult in good health.

The CDR3 loop is CASSLPNTGPNSPLHF. The CDR3 DNA sequence: TGTGCCAGCAGTTTACCAAATACCGGGCCAAATTCACCCCTCCACTTT. The chain recombines TRBV28 with TRBJ1-6; D remains ambiguous. The CDR3 contains 16 residues. Trimming removed 2 bases from V and 7 bases from J, with 15 bases in between. CDR1 is MDHEN and CDR2 is SYDVKM in the germline V gene.